This T cell receptor (beta chain) was identified in a study of T cells after yellow fever vaccination. They built TCR cDNA with 5'RACE template switching, a step that put in a universal primer site and UMIs. Each CDR3 protein is one row after TCRdb ran MiXCR on the 5' RACE reads. The sample carries nearly 550,000 distinct CDR3 sequences, 15% to 20% recorded once. This clonotype came up many times. Its antigen is still unknown. The CDR3 sequence is 12 residues long. Germline CDR1 is SGHTA and CDR2 is FQGNSA. V lost 6 bases and J 8 bases, leaving 12 bases between the germline ends. Study-wide results and limits: Clonotypes appearing in both CD4 and CD8 compartments existed, and their share was small. Peak timing came faster in the weaker secondary response, day 5 versus 15.

The V call is TRBV7-2, the J call TRBJ2-3; weak D call: TRBD2 (6 bases). The material was PBMCs, obtained 15 days after the yellow fever booster vaccination. The origin of this receptor is a man younger than 40 who received the YFV17D yellow fever vaccine. Written as DNA, the CDR3 is TGTGCCAGCAGACAATCTAGCGCTACGCAGTATTTT. Protein product: CASRQSSATQYF.